One and the same sample provided the 22 T cell receptor beta chains below, sequenced in a study of CD8+ T cells in alopecia areata. Extracted RNA was reverse transcribed, and the resulting cDNA served as sequencing template. Measured with immunoSEQ multiplex PCR; TCRdb has only the in-frame clones, and not every one. Of about 150,000 clones in the sample, 62% are singletons; the top ten hold 30% to 45%. Material: CD8+ T cells sorted from blood. The receptors stem from a human donor in good health.

This clone was counted between two and nine times. V usage is TRBV7-9 and J usage is TRBJ2-3; TRBD2 agrees at 10 bases. Germline CDR1 and CDR2: SEHNR and FQNEAQ (reference sequence). The V and J ends lost 5 bases and 6 bases, in that order; junction bases with no gene match: 5. The CDR3 covers 14 residues. Here the CDR3 DNA reads TGTGCCAGCAGCCTAGGGACTAGCGCGGATACGCAGTATTTT. Protein: CASSLGTSADTQYF.

The V call is TRBV9, the J call TRBJ2-2; D is unresolved. CDR1 is SGDLS, CDR2 YYNGEE, per germline. The V end was cut by 4 bases, the J end by 9 bases, with 10 bases between. The CDR3 is made up of 12 amino acids. CDR3 residues: CASSSDLRELFF. The CDR3 DNA follows: TGTGCCAGCAGCTCTGACCTCAGGGAGCTGTTTTTT.

The V gene is TRBV28, the J gene TRBJ2-3; the D is unclear. V shed 6 bases and J shed 5 bases, with 6 bases lying between them. The CDR3 runs 11 residues. Germline V gene data show CDR1 as MDHEN and CDR2 as SYDVKM. CDR3 DNA: TGTGCCAGCAGATTCGGAGATACGCAGTATTTT. Amino acids: CASRFGDTQYF. Drawing the rest from reference TRBV28 and TRBJ2-3, the complete variable domain is DVKVTQSSRYLVKRTGEKVFLECVQDMDHENMFWYRQDPGLGLRLIYFSYDVKMKEKGDIPEGYSVSREKKERFSLILESASTNQTSMYLCASRFGDTQYFGPGTRLTVL.

V gene TRBV11-2 combines with J gene TRBJ2-7, with 13 bases aligning to TRBD2. Germline trimming cut 3 bases from V and 2 bases from J; bases unmatched to any gene: 1. The CDR3 extends over 15 amino acids. In germline, CDR1 is SGHAT, CDR2 FQNNGV. The CDR3: CASSFGLAGAYEQYF. Written as DNA, the CDR3 is TGTGCCAGCAGCTTTGGACTAGCGGGAGCCTACGAGCAGTACTTC.

This chain links TRBV18 with TRBJ2-3; D assignment may be TRBD1 or TRBD2 (6 bases each). The CDR3 sequence is 18 residues long. The germline V gene has CDR1 KGHSH and CDR2 LQKENI. Trimming cost V 2 bases and J 0 bases, with 18 bases left between them. CDR3 residues: CASSPDIRGEQSTDTQYF. In DNA form, the CDR3 reads TGTGCCAGCTCACCAGATATTAGGGGGGAGCAGAGCACAGATACGCAGTATTTT. The full variable domain, rest sourced from reference TRBV18 and TRBJ2-3, is NAGVMQNPRHLVRRRGQEARLRCSPMKGHSHVYWYRQLPEEGLKFMVYLQKENIIDESGMPKERFSAEFPKEGPSILRIQQVVRGDSAAYFCASSPDIRGEQSTDTQYFGPGTRLTVL.

The count of this clone is one. This chain links TRBV27 with TRBJ1-4; no clear D gene. Germline CDR1 reads MNHEY; CDR2 reads SMNVEV (reference sequence). This CDR3 is 15 amino acids long. V lost 5 bases, J lost 0 bases, and 10 bases lay in between. This chain's CDR3 is CASSPLMATNEKLFF. The CDR3 nucleotides are TGTGCCAGCAGTCCCTTAATGGCAACTAATGAAAAACTGTTTTTT.

The genes are TRBV5-1 and TRBJ2-2; D uncertain. Germline V gene sequence: CDR1 SGHRS, CDR2 YFSETQ. The CDR3 has 13 amino acids. V lost 1 base to trimming and J lost 2 bases, with 3 bases between them. The CDR3 nucleotides are TGCGCCAGCAGCTTGTTTAACACCGGGGAGCTGTTTTTT. Its translation: CASSLFNTGELFF.

V is TRBV29-1 and J is TRBJ1-2, with TRBD1 matching over 7 bases. Germline loops: CDR1 SQVTM, CDR2 ANQGSEA. The CDR3 is 15 amino acids. V was pared by 3 bases and J by 3 bases, with 10 bases of the junction left unmatched. CDR3 residues: CSVDNIQGTHYGYTF. The CDR3 DNA is TGCAGCGTTGATAATATACAGGGGACTCACTATGGCTACACCTTC.

The genes are TRBV7-9 and TRBJ2-5; TRBD2 matches at 10 bases. Trimming cost V 2 bases and J 2 bases; bases outside gene matches: 11. This CDR3 is built from 18 residues. Germline V gives CDR1 SEHNR, CDR2 FQNEAQ (reference sequence). The CDR3 DNA sequence: TGTGCCAGCAGCTTATTGCCTAGCGGGAGTATGAGACAAGAGACCCAGTACTTC. Its protein is CASSLLPSGSMRQETQYF.

This clone has a single count. The J gene is TRBJ1-1, the V gene TRBV27; the D gene is possibly TRBD1 (6 bases). Germline V gene lookup returns CDR1 MNHEY and CDR2 SMNVEV (reference sequence). V lost 9 bases and J 4 bases, leaving 18 bases between the germline ends. The CDR3 totals 14 residues. CDR3 sequence: CASVDGGASTEAFF. In DNA form, the CDR3 reads TGTGCCAGTGTCGACGGGGGGGCGAGCACTGAAGCTTTCTTT.

This clone occurred a few times. J is TRBJ2-7 and V is TRBV27, with 9 bases aligning to TRBD1. The V gene end was trimmed by 3 bases and the J gene end by 5 bases; junction bases not matched to a gene: 2. Germline V gives CDR1 MNHEY, CDR2 SMNVEV (reference sequence). There are 13 residues in the CDR3. The CDR3 here is CASSFGTGNEQYF. CDR3 bases: TGTGCCAGCAGTTTTGGGACAGGGAACGAGCAGTACTTC.

The J gene is TRBJ2-2, the V gene TRBV29-1; the match to TRBD1 covers 11 bases. The CDR3 runs to 13 residues. Germline V gene data show CDR1 as SQVTM and CDR2 as ANQGSEA. J lost 6 bases, V lost 3 bases, and 0 bases had no gene match. The CDR3 DNA follows: TGCAGCGTTGAGGGACAGGGGGCCGGGGAGCTGTTTTTT. Translation: CSVEGQGAGELFF.

The chain uses TRBV6-1 and TRBJ1-1; perhaps TRBD1 as D (5 bases). The germline CDR1 and CDR2 sequences are MNHNS and SASEGT. The CDR3 is made up of 13 amino acids. Trimming pared 5 bases from V and 1 base from J, leaving 8 bases between. Here the CDR3 reads CASSKGENTEAFF. CDR3 nucleotide sequence: TGTGCCAGCAGTAAAGGGGAGAACACTGAAGCTTTCTTT.

V and J are TRBV11-2 and TRBJ2-7; 8 positions match TRBD1. CDR1 and CDR2 (germline): SGHAT, FQNNGV. This CDR3 contains 14 residues. V shed 5 bases and J 1 base; nucleotides not matched to a gene: 4. The CDR3 protein is CASSRRDRSYEQYF. DNA for the CDR3: TGTGCCAGCAGCCGCCGGGACAGGTCCTACGAGCAGTACTTC. Variable domain in full (rest from reference TRBV11-2 and TRBJ2-7): EAGVAQSPRYKIIEKRQSVAFWCNPISGHATLYWYQQILGQGPKLLIQFQNNGVVDDSQLPKDRFSAERLKGVDSTLKIQPAKLEDSAVYLCASSRRDRSYEQYFGPGTRLTVT.

In its sample, this clone was seen a few times. This chain links TRBV7-9 with TRBJ2-1, with D unresolved. Germline V gene sequence: CDR1 SEHNR, CDR2 FQNEAQ (reference sequence). This CDR3 region has 15 residues. Trimming pared 3 bases from V and 3 bases from J, leaving 12 bases between. The chain's CDR3 is CASSFTKLIYNEQFF. As DNA, the CDR3 is TGTGCCAGCAGCTTTACTAAGCTGATCTACAATGAGCAGTTCTTC.

The genes are TRBV27 and TRBJ2-1; D is perhaps TRBD2 (6 bases). The V gene's germline CDR1 is MNHEY and CDR2 SMNVEV (reference sequence). Trimming removed 6 bases at V and 8 bases at J, with 14 bases between. The CDR3 totals 13 residues. The CDR3 here is CASRGLTGDEQFF. CDR3 bases: TGTGCCAGCAGGGGCCTCACGGGGGATGAGCAGTTCTTC.

The sample holds a few counts of this clone. J is TRBJ2-5 and V is TRBV6-5, with 8 bases fitting TRBD2. The germline V gene encodes CDR1 MNHEY and CDR2 SVGAGI. V gave up 0 bases and J gave up 5 bases; unmatched junction bases: 5. This CDR3 region has 15 residues. In nucleotides, the CDR3 is TGTGCCAGCAGTTACTCCGGGGGGGCGCGTGAGACCCAGTACTTC. Translating gives CASSYSGGARETQYF.

The J gene is TRBJ2-3, the V gene TRBV14; the D gene is possibly TRBD2 (5 bases). Per germline, CDR1 SGHDN and CDR2 FVKESK. The V end lost 4 bases, the J end lost 6 bases, and 14 bases lay between the germline ends. The CDR3 has 14 amino acids. The CDR3 region has the DNA TGTGCCAGCAGCCCGGGATTACCGTTGGATACGCAGTATTTT. Amino acids: CASSPGLPLDTQYF.

The V and J genes are TRBV27 and TRBJ2-1, with a weak D call TRBD1 (5 bases). CDR3 length: 16 residues. Trimming took off 0 bases at V and 3 bases at J, with 12 bases between the two ends. Germline V gene sequence: CDR1 MNHEY, CDR2 SMNVEV (reference sequence). Written as DNA, the CDR3 is TGTGCCAGCAGTTTATCTCAGGGTCTTAACTACAATGAGCAGTTCTTC. Translating it yields CASSLSQGLNYNEQFF.

The chain combines TRBV19 with TRBJ1-5; maybe TRBD1 (5 bases). CDR1 is LNHDA and CDR2 is SQIVND in the germline V gene (reference sequence). Trimming stripped 3 bases from V and 4 bases from J, with 16 bases between. The CDR3 contains 16 residues. Here the CDR3 reads CASSIRAGYFNQPQHF. CDR3 DNA: TGTGCCAGTAGTATCAGGGCAGGGTATTTTAATCAGCCCCAGCATTTT.

This chain connects TRBV25-1 to TRBJ2-1; 8 nucleotides agree with TRBD1. The length of the CDR3 is 15 residues. Per the germline V gene, CDR1 is MGHDK and CDR2 is SYGVNS. V shed 6 bases, J shed 2 bases, and the junction held 6 bases outside the gene matches. The CDR3 region is CASSSGQGPYNEQFF. In DNA, the CDR3 is TGTGCCAGCAGCTCAGGACAGGGCCCCTACAATGAGCAGTTCTTC.

The chain joins TRBV5-1 to TRBJ1-4, with D uncertain. CDR3 size: 14 residues. With 3 bases removed from V and 3 bases from J, the gap between germline ends came to 9 bases. Germline V gene lookup returns CDR1 SGHRS and CDR2 YFSETQ. The CDR3 is CASSYLGANEKLFF. The CDR3 bases are TGCGCCAGCAGCTATCTAGGAGCTAATGAAAAACTGTTTTTT.